Below are 5 T cell receptor beta chains sequenced from a single sample in a study of tumor-infiltrating lymphocytes in primary liver carcinoma. A constant-region primer served to make TCR beta cDNA from roughly 540 ng total RNA. Libraries covering TCR beta were generated through three nested multiplex PCR rounds (using a slightly modified ARM-PCR). For roughly 10 cycles apiece, the opening two PCR rounds ran with TRBV1-TRBV30 forward primers and a C-beta reverse primer. TCRdb re-called the multiplex PCR reads with MiXCR, one entry per CDR3 protein. Of more than 95,000 distinct CDR3 sequences in the sample, 64% were seen once. Co-extraction of both nucleic acids (RNA and DNA) used roughly 18-34 mg of unsorted bulk tissue. Sequencing was done on a sample of liver tumor tissue from sampling region 3. Noted subset: tumor region T3, left-lateral pole. The receptors derive from a woman aged 60-75 years with primary liver carcinoma and hepatitis B virus infection.

Comments on this clonotype: Mismatch with germline at one junction end may stem from a read error. V usage is TRBV11-2 and J usage is TRBJ2-5; D is possibly TRBD1 or TRBD2 (5 bases each). Germline assignment: CDR1 SGHAT and CDR2 FQNNGV. This CDR3 spans 20 amino acids. For the CDR3, the DNA is TGTGCCAGCAGCTTAGACCCCGGCCCCCCCGGGACGGGGCCACAAGAGACTCAGTACTTC. It codes for CASSLDPGPPGTGPQETQYF.

For this clonotype: A junction end diverges from the germline sequence, so it may reflect a read error. The rearrangement links TRBV10-3 to TRBJ1-5; D perhaps matches TRBD1 (5 bases). This CDR3 has 14 residues. Germline loops: CDR1 ENHRY, CDR2 SYGVKD. DNA for the CDR3: TGTGCCATCAGTGATTCAGGAGGGGATCAGCCCCGGCATTTT. This encodes CAISDSGGDQPRHF.

In its sample, this clonotype was seen many times. This chain links TRBV14 with TRBJ1-6; D ambiguous. Per the germline V gene, CDR1 is SGHDN and CDR2 is FVKESK. The length of the CDR3 is 12 residues. Trimming pared 4 bases from V and 7 bases from J, leaving 5 bases between. The CDR3 sequence: CASSPRNSPLHF. CDR3 DNA: TGTGCCAGCAGCCCTAGGAATTCACCCCTCCACTTT.

This clonotype was counted many times. The rearrangement uses TRBV29-1 and TRBJ2-1, with 15 nucleotides matching TRBD2. Trimming removed 3 bases from V and 1 base from J; junction bases left unmatched: 19. The CDR3 has 22 amino acids. Looked up from germline, CDR1 is SQVTM and CDR2 is ANQGSEA. CDR3 sequence (DNA): TGCAGCGTTGACCACCCCGTTTTGCCGGGACTAGCGGGAGGTAATTCCTACAATGAGCAGTTCTTC. Its protein product is CSVDHPVLPGLAGGNSYNEQFF.

This chain joins TRBV6-7 and TRBJ1-5; D is undetermined. TRBV6-7 falls under the ORF class, with uncertain function. Trimming cost V 6 bases and J 6 bases, with 24 bases left between them. The length of the CDR3 is 17 residues. The CDR3 nucleotides are TGTGCCAGCAGCACATACACGGATAGGCCCTTGGGTCAGCCCCAGCATTTT. This encodes CASSTYTDRPLGQPQHF.